The 8 T cell receptor beta chains below were found in one sample sequenced in a study of blood T cell repertoires in COVID-19. Using immunoSEQ multiplex PCR, the repertoire was profiled, and TCRdb retains in-frame clones only, with some absent. The sample lists 150,000 to 200,000 clones, approximately 85% occurring once. The sample was peripheral blood. The receptors were gathered from a woman aged 80 or over with COVID-19, enrolled during active disease.

This rearrangement joins TRBV19 to TRBJ2-2, with D possibly matching TRBD2 (6 bases). Germline CDR1 reads LNHDA; CDR2 reads SQIVND (reference sequence). V was shortened by 1 base and J by 4 bases, with 10 bases between the two germline ends. The CDR3 consists of 15 residues. The CDR3: CASSIGGVFTGELFF. Written as DNA, the CDR3 is TGTGCCAGTAGTATAGGGGGGGTTTTCACCGGGGAGCTGTTTTTT.

This chain joins TRBV10-2 and TRBJ2-7; 7 bases agree with TRBD1. The CDR3 spans 15 residues. J was trimmed by 6 bases and V by 2 bases; bases with no gene match: 10. CDR1 WSHSY and CDR2 SAAADI come from the germline V gene. The CDR3 sequence: CASSEEDRARGEQYF. The CDR3 region has the DNA TGCGCCAGCAGTGAGGAAGACAGGGCCCGAGGCGAGCAGTACTTC.

The V call is TRBV10-3, the J call TRBJ1-1; 11 bases map to TRBD1. With V trimmed by 7 bases and J by 4 bases, 8 bases remained unmatched. The CDR3 spans 15 residues. Germline V gene data show CDR1 as ENHRY and CDR2 as SYGVKD. The CDR3 is CAITGDRGSVTEAFF. CDR3 bases: TGTGCCATCACGGGGGACAGGGGGTCAGTCACTGAAGCTTTCTTT.

The chain recombines TRBV10-2 with TRBJ2-7, with 11 bases identical to TRBD2. This CDR3 spans 15 amino acids. V dropped 5 bases and J dropped 3; count of bases not matched to a gene: 6. CDR1 is WSHSY, CDR2 SAAADI, per germline. The DNA of the CDR3 is TGCGCCAGCAGTCCGGGACTAGCGGCCCTCTACGAGCAGTACTTC. It is translated as CASSPGLAALYEQYF.

The chain is built from TRBV19 and TRBJ2-5; D ambiguous. The CDR3 has 14 residues. Germline V CDR1 and CDR2: LNHDA, SQIVND (reference sequence). V lost 0 bases and J lost 5, with 10 bases in between. CDR3 DNA sequence: TGTGCCAGTAGTATAGATCCTAGATCGGAGACCCAGTACTTC. Encoded protein: CASSIDPRSETQYF.

The chain combines TRBV18 with TRBJ1-2; unclear D gene. The CDR3 is 14 residues long. V lost 0 bases, J lost 2 bases, and 7 bases lay in between. From germline, CDR1 is KGHSH and CDR2 LQKENI. DNA for the CDR3: TGTGCCAGCTCACCACCGAGGCAGAACTATGGCTACACCTTC. Its translation: CASSPPRQNYGYTF.

The chain couples TRBV24-1 to TRBJ1-5; unclear D gene. CDR3 size: 14 residues. With 3 bases removed from V and 4 bases from J, the gap between germline ends came to 9 bases. The germline CDR1 and CDR2 sequences are KGHDR and SFDVKD. CDR3 sequence: CATSDGATNQPQHF. The CDR3 DNA follows: TGTGCCACCAGTGATGGAGCCACTAATCAGCCCCAGCATTTT.

CDR3 residues: CASSKFYRDWDNQPQHF. CDR3 bases: TGTGCCAGTAGTAAGTTTTACAGGGATTGGGACAATCAGCCCCAGCATTTT. This chain connects TRBV19 to TRBJ1-5, with D perhaps matching TRBD1 (6 bases). The V gene lost 4 bases and the J gene lost 3 bases, with 19 bases spanning the gap. This CDR3 is built from 17 residues. Germline V gives CDR1 LNHDA, CDR2 SQIVND (reference sequence).